The 7 T cell receptor beta chains given below trace back to one sample, sequenced in a study of OX40 agonist ivuxolimab in advanced cancers. Libraries were prepared by immunoSEQ multiplex PCR; TCRdb keeps only in-frame clonotypes and omits some of them. Of around 74,000 clones in the sample, roughly 85% were seen once. Sequencing used CD4+ or CD8+ T cells sorted from blood, obtained in a trial of the OX40 agonist ivuxolimab. The receptors shown here come from an adult with an advanced solid tumor such as melanoma, head and neck, liver or kidney cancer.

The rearrangement uses TRBV6-1 and TRBJ1-2, with D tentatively TRBD1 (5 bases). Trimming left V 2 bases short and J 1 base short, with 11 bases between. The CDR3 length is 15 residues. From germline, CDR1 is MNHNS and CDR2 SASEGT. CDR3 sequence reads: CASSEQGLINYGYTF. The CDR3 bases are TGTGCCAGCAGTGAACAGGGCCTAATTAACTATGGCTACACCTTC.

This chain links TRBV28 with TRBJ1-2; D gene uncertain. This CDR3 is built from 12 residues. The germline V gene encodes CDR1 MDHEN and CDR2 SYDVKM. The V and J ends lost 3 bases and 5 bases respectively, with 7 bases between them. Here the CDR3 reads CASSLSKYGYTF. The DNA of the CDR3 is TGTGCCAGCAGTTTGTCGAAATATGGCTACACCTTC.

This clone showed up just a few times. An end of the junction does not agree with germline; a read error may underlie this. The CDR3 DNA reads TGTGCTAGCAGCCAGGCCAGCTCCTACGAGCAGTACTTC. Protein product: CASSQASSYEQYF. J is TRBJ2-7 and V is TRBV7-7, with no clear D. The CDR3 consists of 13 residues. Germline values: CDR1 SSHAT, CDR2 FNYEAQ (reference sequence).

The chain joins TRBV7-2 to TRBJ1-1; no reliable D call. CDR1 is SGHTA and CDR2 is FQGNSA in the germline V gene. The CDR3 loop spans 14 amino acids. V lost 5 bases and J lost 3, with 13 bases in between. This CDR3 is CASSDNRAYTEAFF. CDR3 DNA: TGTGCCAGCAGCGACAACCGGGCTTACACTGAAGCTTTCTTT.

This clone was found once. J is TRBJ2-4 and V is TRBV11-1, with no clear D. The V end was cut by 6 bases, the J end by 2 bases, with 11 bases between. The CDR3 runs 14 residues. The germline gives CDR1 SGHAT, CDR2 FQDESV (reference sequence). This chain's CDR3 is CASSPRYSKNIQYF. The CDR3 DNA follows: TGTGCCAGCAGTCCTCGGTATTCCAAAAACATTCAGTACTTC.

J is TRBJ1-2 and V is TRBV19; 8 bases agree with TRBD1. Germline CDR1 is LNHDA and CDR2 is SQIVND (reference sequence). There are 16 residues in the CDR3. V was clipped by 4 bases and J by 8 bases; unmatched bases: 15. The CDR3 loop reads CASSTPRTGTKGGYTF. The CDR3 DNA reads as TGTGCCAGTAGTACTCCCCGGACAGGGACGAAGGGAGGCTACACCTTC.

This chain joins TRBV29-1 and TRBJ1-1; 7 nucleotides line up with TRBD1. The J segment lost 1 base and the V segment lost 2 bases, leaving 13 bases of the junction unmatched. This CDR3 comprises 17 residues. Germline V gives CDR1 SQVTM, CDR2 ANQGSEA. CDR3 nucleotide sequence: TGCAGCGTTGAACTACGGAGGGGACAGAGCACGAACACTGAAGCTTTCTTT. Amino acid sequence: CSVELRRGQSTNTEAFF.